This TCR beta chain was obtained from a study of shared clonotypes between healthy human individuals (dated by TCRdb to 2020 to 2022). Regarding the study in general: The cohort included three men and two women between 18 and 49 years of age. Leukapheresis yielded between about 0.9 and 8.9 billion PBMCs per donor. Different laboratories and diverse techniques were used to prepare libraries and sequence TCR repertoires, to increase sequencing depth and limit assay-specific biases. For each donor, three plates each were used for CD4 naive and CD4 memory, two plates were used for CD8 naive, and one plate was used for CD8 memory. Blood TCR repertoires of five healthy adults were deeply sequenced to estimate repertoire size and the extent of clonotype sharing between individuals.

After removal of 4 bases from V and 1 base from J, the junction retains 4 bases not matched to a gene. From cysteine to phenylalanine, the CDR3 is 16 amino acids long. The read is trimmed to its CDR3 DNA, 48 bases read in frame from base 1. From a lookup of the germline V gene, CDR1 and CDR2 are MGHDK and SYGVNS. Notes on this clone: It lacks a known antigen. Per-nucleotide qualities are absent, and no much larger clonotype sits a single base away.

Using the deep immunoSEQ assay, multiplex PCR amplified TCR CDR3 regions from genomic DNA. Extracted genomic DNA from each cell subset was distributed evenly across all wells of several immunoSEQ 96-well plates, and each plate was treated as a replicate. For sorted subsets, roughly 200 ng of genomic DNA, equivalent to about 30,000 T cell genomes, went into each replicate PCR. Purified libraries were quantified with a Qubit 3.0 fluorometer, sized on a Bioanalyzer 2100, and re-quantified with the KAPA Library Quantification kit. Every immunoSEQ 96-well plate was sequenced on a dedicated single-read 150-cycle Illumina NextSeq 550 flow cell. As for how the authors treated the data: Because the immunoSEQ output included only junctional sequences and no quality scores, the filtering could not be the same as the filtering used for full-length reads. Sequences were annotated with PyIR, a Python wrapper for IgBLAST v1.9, and V/J genes and CDR3 were assigned using IMGT germline references. Reads were removed for weak V/J assignments (E-value above 1e-6), missing CDR3, stop codons, out-of-frame junctions, or ambiguous translated residues. A V3J clonotype was defined by an identical inferred V gene, J gene, and CDR3 amino acid sequence. Percentage overlap between repertoires was computed as shared unique clonotypes divided by the size of the smaller repertoire. RTK rarefaction, the Chao1 estimator, and Recon v2.1 estimates of unobserved clonotypes were used to assess repertoire richness. Generation probabilities were computed with OLGA for all TCRbeta clonotypes obtained by the gDNA method from a few donors. TCRdb limited this immuneACCESS table to in-frame rearrangements with V and J called. A share of clones is missing; checked studies link under half to unresolved V genes, and the rest is unexplained. The V and J calls and the clone size are those of that table, but D and trimming were determined from the DNA. The sample table lists 1.4 million or so clones, 98% of them with a count of one. The top ten clones comprise approximately 0.38% of the sample.

Healthy HIV-negative adults with no recently reported acute infections or vaccinations were included as donors. All donors were Caucasian adults living in Nashville, Tennessee, USA. Magnetic negative selection was used to enrich CD4+ T cells, after which naive cells were positively selected on CD45RA and the negative fraction became the memory subset. Blood was obtained by leukapheresis, after which PBMCs were separated by Ficoll-Histopaque density gradient centrifugation and cryopreserved in liquid nitrogen vapor phase. Purity and quantity of every magnetically sorted T cell population were checked by analytical flow cytometry. Genomic DNA was isolated from each sorted fraction and quantified by UV absorbance on a Nanodrop 2000c. Overall study results and their limits: Sampling was limited to blood, and TCR repertoires in tissue likely differ from TCR repertoires in blood. Based on pairwise subsampling, the degree of clonotype sharing among donors was expected to be affected by sequencing depth. Naive subsets generally had larger estimated clonotype richness than memory subsets did. Compared with non-shared clonotypes, clonotypes shared by all four sorted-subset donors had higher generation probabilities. When several donors were compared, the shared fraction of clonotypes was about 5% for naive CD4, approximately 3.3% for naive CD8, more than 2% for memory CD4, and under 0.5% for memory CD8. The small number of donors limited the genetic and exposure-history diversity represented. Even with the large sequencing depth, rarefaction of the sorted-subset datasets indicated that sequencing was incomplete.

Material: naive CD4+ T cells sorted from blood. Reading the label with the study, this specimen's cell subset or site is: CD45RA+ positively selected. This chain joins TRBV25-1 to TRBJ2-2, with 9 central nucleotides matching TRBD1. This TCR derives from a young man in good health. The sequenced DNA is TGTGCCAGCAGTGTCCCGACAGGGGGGAACACCGGGGAGCTGTTTTTT. The translation is CASSVPTGGNTGELFF.